The following is a TCR beta chain sequence with its context. Its antigen is not identified. This specimen belongs to a study of Graves' ophthalmopathy and Graves' hyperthyroidism. Study context: Stable hyperthyroidism was defined by absence of ophthalmopathy within 18 months of follow-up. The study's findings and limits: Most thyroid clonotypes with frequency above 0.001 were detected in blood too.

Amplification from RNA transcripts yielded the TCR beta CDR3 regions. An initial RT-PCR round employing HTBI primers preceded a second-round multiplex PCR. TCRdb reprocessed the multiplex PCR reads with MiXCR, giving one entry per CDR3 protein. This table holds about 550,000 distinct CDR3 sequences, under 45% found once. The diagnosis was founded upon clinical symptoms, serum thyroxine, TRAb, thyroid ultrasound and orbital computed tomography. Sequencing was performed on peripheral blood or thyroid tissue (not recorded which). This receptor was taken from an adult man with Graves' hyperthyroidism.

Here the CDR3 DNA reads TGCAGTGCTCCCTCCGGGACGGCAAATTCACCCCTCCACTTT. Translation gives CSAPSGTANSPLHF. This chain links TRBV20-1 with TRBJ1-6; maybe TRBD1 (5 bases). The CDR3 totals 14 residues. The V end was cut by 5 bases, the J end by 7 bases, with 15 bases between. CDR1 and CDR2 (germline): DFQATT, SNEGSKA (reference sequence).